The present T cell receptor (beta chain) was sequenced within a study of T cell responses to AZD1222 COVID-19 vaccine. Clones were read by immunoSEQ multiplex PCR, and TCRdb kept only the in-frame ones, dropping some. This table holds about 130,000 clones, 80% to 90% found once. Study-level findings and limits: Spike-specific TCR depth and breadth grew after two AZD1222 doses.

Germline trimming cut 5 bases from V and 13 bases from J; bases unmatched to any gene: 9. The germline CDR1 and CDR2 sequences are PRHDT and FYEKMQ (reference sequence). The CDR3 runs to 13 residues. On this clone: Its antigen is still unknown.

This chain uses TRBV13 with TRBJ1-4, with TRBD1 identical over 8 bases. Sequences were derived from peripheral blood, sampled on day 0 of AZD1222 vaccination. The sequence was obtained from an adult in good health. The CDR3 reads CASSATTTGGLFF. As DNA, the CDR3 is TGTGCCAGCAGCGCAACCACTACAGGGGGACTGTTTTTT.